This T cell receptor (beta chain) emerged from a study of metastatic and nonmetastatic thyroid tumors. Study information: The comparison covered peripheral blood and tumor or nodule tissue in malignant and benign thyroid patients.

J gave up 4 bases and V 6 bases, and 3 bases lay outside the gene matches. The CDR3 extends over 15 amino acids. Per the germline V gene, CDR1 is MNHNS and CDR2 is SASEGT. TCRdb redid the clone calls on the PCR reads using MiXCR. The table has 43,000 or so clones, about 4.2% seen once. By proportion, this clone is large. Treatment of any kind had been given to no patient before thyroid surgery. The sample consisted of blood. The chain has TRBV6-1 and TRBJ2-2; 12 bases agree with TRBD2. The receptor's source is a female donor with papillary thyroid cancer or a benign thyroid nodule (not recorded which). Some clones in this sample may be carry-over from other donors' samples. The CDR3 region is CASSGLAGRTGELFF. CDR3 sequence (DNA): TGTGCCAGCAGCGGACTAGCGGGACGCACCGGGGAGCTGTTTTTT.